Presented here are 3 T cell receptor beta chains from one specimen sequenced in a study of OX40 agonist ivuxolimab in advanced cancers. The table came from immunoSEQ multiplex PCR; TCRdb's copy has only in-frame clones and leaves some out. The data show about 22,000 clones, roughly 82% seen once. The specimen was CD4+ or CD8+ T cells sorted from blood, collected in a trial of the OX40 agonist ivuxolimab. Receptors were obtained from an adult with an advanced solid tumor such as melanoma, head and neck, liver or kidney cancer.

The chain recombines TRBV19 with TRBJ2-7, with D possibly called TRBD1 or TRBD2 (5 bases each). The CDR3 has 14 residues. V lost 1 base and J lost 6, with 13 bases in between. The V gene's germline CDR1 is LNHDA and CDR2 SQIVND (reference sequence). The CDR3 reads CASSIGGSVGEQYF. CDR3 bases: TGTGCCAGTAGTATAGGGGGGTCCGTGGGCGAGCAGTACTTC. The entire variable domain, with the rest obtained from reference TRBV19 and TRBJ2-7, is as follows: DGGITQSPKYLFRKEGQNVTLSCEQNLNHDAMYWYRQDPGQGLRLIYYSQIVNDFQKGDIAEGYSVSREKKESFPLTVTSAQKNPTAFYLCASSIGGSVGEQYFGPGTRLTVT.

This sequence joins TRBV6-5 and TRBJ1-2, with a tentative D call TRBD1 (6 bases). CDR1 and CDR2 from the germline V gene are MNHEY and SVGAGI. The CDR3 is made up of 14 amino acids. V was trimmed by 6 bases and J by 8 bases, leaving 19 bases between them. The CDR3 loop is CASRGRGQLGGYTF. The CDR3 DNA follows: TGTGCCAGCAGGGGTCGAGGACAGCTAGGGGGCTACACCTTC.

This chain connects TRBV15 to TRBJ1-2; tentative D call: TRBD1 (5 bases). Germline V lookup: CDR1 LNHNV, CDR2 YYDKDF (reference sequence). CDR3 length: 15 residues. V shed 5 bases and J shed 1 base, with 14 bases lying between them. CDR3 nucleotides: TGTGCCACCAGCGTCAGGGTGGCCCATAACTATGGCTACACCTTC. Its protein is CATSVRVAHNYGYTF. The complete variable domain, with remaining parts taken from reference TRBV15 and TRBJ1-2, reads DAMVIQNPRYQVTQFGKPVTLSCSQTLNHNVMYWYQQKSSQAPKLLFHYYDKDFNNEADTPDNFQSRRPNTSFCFLDIRSPGLGDTAMYLCATSVRVAHNYGYTFGSGTRLTVV.